Listed below are T cell receptor beta chains from one sample, sequenced in a study of blood T cell repertoires in COVID-19. Some clones are missing from TCRdb's copy, which holds only in-frame ones; the method was immunoSEQ multiplex PCR. In the table there are around 180,000 clones, about 84% of which are singletons. Sequencing was done on a sample of PBMCs or T cells enriched from blood (not recorded which). The source is a man in his fifties who had recovered from COVID-19. CDR3s include the opening cysteine and the closing phenylalanine or tryptophan. Fields, in order: J gene, D gene, clone size, V gene, CDR3 protein, CDR3 DNA. The D gene is left open where the match is weak. Only some rows state a clone size, as once, few, many or a class for expanded clones.

TRBJ1-6 NA NA TRBV6-5 CASQRDSNSPLHF TGTGCCAGCCAAAGGGACTCTAATTCACCCCTCCACTTT
TRBJ1-2 TRBD1 NA TRBV28 CALGGQGARAGYTF TGTGCCCTCGGGGGGCAGGGGGCGCGTGCTGGCTACACCTTC
TRBJ1-5 TRBD1 NA TRBV10-3 CAISDSGGAVDVSNQPQHF TGTGCCATCAGCGACTCAGGGGGCGCGGTAGATGTGAGCAATCAGCCCCAGCATTTT
TRBJ2-7 TRBD1 NA TRBV6-1 CASSEEEGASSYEQYF TGTGCCAGCAGTGAAGAAGAGGGGGCTTCCTCCTACGAGCAGTACTTC
TRBJ2-2 NA NA TRBV3-1/TRBV3-2 CAGLPVLGAGTGELFF TGTGCCGGCCTCCCCGTGCTGGGGGCCGGGACCGGGGAGCTGTTTTTT
TRBJ1-6 NA NA TRBV19 CASSQTGSNSPLHF TGTGCCAGTAGTCAAACAGGGAGCAATTCACCCCTCCACTTT
TRBJ2-3 TRBD2 NA TRBV7-9 CASSSPAGGTDTQYF TGTGCCAGCAGCTCCCCGGCGGGGGGCACAGATACGCAGTATTTT
TRBJ2-5 TRBD2 medium-sized TRBV7-6 CASSPGRTYQETQYF TGTGCCAGCAGCCCCGGGAGGACGTACCAAGAGACCCAGTACTTC
TRBJ1-5 NA NA TRBV5-6 CASSFRGSNQPQHF TGTGCCAGCAGCTTTCGGGGGAGCAATCAGCCCCAGCATTTT
TRBJ1-6 TRBD1 NA TRBV11-3 CASSSGTANSPLHF TGTGCCAGCAGCTCCGGGACAGCCAATTCACCCCTCCACTTT
TRBJ1-1 NA NA TRBV15 CATSSGPGRTEAFF TGTGCCACCAGCAGTGGACCGGGGAGGACTGAAGCTTTCTTT
TRBJ1-5 TRBD1 NA TRBV5-1 CASSPTGATNQPQHF TGCGCCAGCAGCCCCACAGGGGCCACCAATCAGCCCCAGCATTTT
TRBJ1-3 NA NA TRBV19 CASRTYSGNTIYF TGTGCCAGTAGGACTTACTCTGGAAACACCATATATTTT
TRBJ1-4 NA NA TRBV5-6 CASSLFGGGEKLFF TGTGCCAGCAGCTTGTTTGGGGGAGGGGAAAAACTGTTTTTT
TRBJ2-7 NA few TRBV5-8 CASRGLIYEQYF TGTGCCAGCAGAGGACTGATCTACGAGCAGTACTTC
TRBJ2-3 NA NA TRBV24-1 CATSDPVGPDTQYF TGTGCCACCAGTGATCCTGTTGGCCCTGATACGCAGTATTTT
TRBJ1-1 TRBD1 NA TRBV4-1 CASSPDRANTEAFF TGCGCCAGCAGCCCAGACAGGGCGAACACTGAAGCTTTCTTT
TRBJ2-3 TRBD1 many TRBV19 CASSMTGGITDTQYF TGTGCCAGTAGTATGACAGGGGGGATCACAGATACGCAGTATTTT
TRBJ1-3 NA NA TRBV7-8 CASGLRDTQARNTIYF TGTGCCAGCGGGTTGCGAGACACACAAGCAAGAAACACCATATATTTT
TRBJ1-1 TRBD1 NA TRBV20-1 CSASDAGTGRTEAFF TGCAGTGCTAGTGATGCTGGGACAGGGAGGACTGAAGCTTTCTTT
TRBJ1-1 TRBD1 NA TRBV11-2 CASSLTPRQGVNTEAFF TGTGCCAGCAGCTTAACTCCTAGACAGGGAGTGAACACTGAAGCTTTCTTT
TRBJ1-6 TRBD1 NA TRBV7-9 CASSLRQGVDNSPLHF TGTGCCAGCAGCCTCCGACAGGGGGTAGATAATTCACCCCTCCACTTT
TRBJ2-7 NA NA TRBV30 CAWSVLEGYSYEQYF TGTGCCTGGAGTGTCCTCGAGGGATACTCCTACGAGCAGTACTTC
TRBJ2-2 TRBD2 NA TRBV11-3 CASSRSGGASGELFF TGTGCCAGCAGCCGGAGCGGGGGGGCCTCCGGGGAGCTGTTTTTT
TRBJ2-5 TRBD1 once TRBV2 CASSESTGLYQETQYF TGTGCCAGCAGTGAATCGACAGGGCTCTATCAAGAGACCCAGTACTTC